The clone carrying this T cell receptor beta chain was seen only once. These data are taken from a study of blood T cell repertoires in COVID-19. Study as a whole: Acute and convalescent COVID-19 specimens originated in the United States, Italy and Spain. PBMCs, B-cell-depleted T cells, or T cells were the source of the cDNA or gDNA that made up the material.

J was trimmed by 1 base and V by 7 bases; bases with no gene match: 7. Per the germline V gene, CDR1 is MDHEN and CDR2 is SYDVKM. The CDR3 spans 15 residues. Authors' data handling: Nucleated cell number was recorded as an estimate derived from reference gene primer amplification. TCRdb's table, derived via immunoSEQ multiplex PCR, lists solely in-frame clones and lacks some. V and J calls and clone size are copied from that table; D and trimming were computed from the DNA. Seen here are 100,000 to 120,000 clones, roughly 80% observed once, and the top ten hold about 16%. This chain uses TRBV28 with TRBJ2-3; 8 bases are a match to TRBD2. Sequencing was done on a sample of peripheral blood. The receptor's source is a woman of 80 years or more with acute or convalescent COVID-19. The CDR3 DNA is TGTGCCAGCAAAGCCAGCGGGAGCGGCACAGATACGCAGTATTTT. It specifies CASKASGSGTDTQYF. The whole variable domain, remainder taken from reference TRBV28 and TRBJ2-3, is DVKVTQSSRYLVKRTGEKVFLECVQDMDHENMFWYRQDPGLGLRLIYFSYDVKMKEKGDIPEGYSVSREKKERFSLILESASTNQTSMYLCASKASGSGTDTQYFGPGTRLTVL.